What follows is one TCR beta chain and its context. What it binds is not known. TCRdb's copy holds only in-frame clones and misses some; the assay was immunoSEQ multiplex PCR. The table has about 70,000 clones, 90% to 95% seen once; the top ten hold around 0.57%. This entry is derived from a study of graft-versus-host responses after intestinal transplantation. The CDR3 is 14 amino acids. With 2 bases removed from V and 3 bases from J, the gap between germline ends came to 14 bases. Germline CDR1 GTSNPN, CDR2 SVGIG (reference sequence). Findings of the study overall: The marrow of recipients harbored GvH clones, and ileum or blood showed some of them first.

The origin of this receptor is a human donor who received an intestinal transplant. V gene TRBV30 combines with J gene TRBJ2-7; possibly TRBD2 for D (5 bases). Material: unstimulated CD8+ T cells sorted from spleen or lymph node cells, obtained before intestinal transplant. CDR3 residues: CAWSSMSEDYEQYF. In DNA, the CDR3 is TGTGCCTGGAGTTCTATGTCGGAGGACTACGAGCAGTACTTC.